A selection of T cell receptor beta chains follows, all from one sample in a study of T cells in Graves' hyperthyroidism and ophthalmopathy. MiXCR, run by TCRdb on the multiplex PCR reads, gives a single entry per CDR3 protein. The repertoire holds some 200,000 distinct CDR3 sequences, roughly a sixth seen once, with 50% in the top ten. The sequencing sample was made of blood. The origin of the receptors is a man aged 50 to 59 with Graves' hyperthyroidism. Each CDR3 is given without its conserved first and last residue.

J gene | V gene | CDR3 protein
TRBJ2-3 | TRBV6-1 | ASSRGGGQGPADTQY
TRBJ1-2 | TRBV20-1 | SASSGLASYT
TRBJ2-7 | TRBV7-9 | ASSLAARAAYEQY
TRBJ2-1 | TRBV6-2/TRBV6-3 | ASSPDLNSYNEQF
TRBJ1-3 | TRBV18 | ASSRDTPSGNTIY
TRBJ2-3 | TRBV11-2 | AKRGRRRNTQY
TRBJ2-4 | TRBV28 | ASSSLTGGAGIQY
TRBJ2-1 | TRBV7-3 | ASSPGLAGEGSYNEQF
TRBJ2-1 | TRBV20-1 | SAIIDSATEQF
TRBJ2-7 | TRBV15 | ATSRDRGSYEQY
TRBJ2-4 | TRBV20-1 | SAGDYSSGGNIQY
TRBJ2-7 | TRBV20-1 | SAVRGGIEQY
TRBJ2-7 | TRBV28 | ASISQASEYEQY
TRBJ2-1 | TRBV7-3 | ASSLTGGESYNEQF
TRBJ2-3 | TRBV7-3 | ASSFQAGGPGNTDTQY
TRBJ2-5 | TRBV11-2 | ASRLTETQY
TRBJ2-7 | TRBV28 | ASSFPGEGSYEQY
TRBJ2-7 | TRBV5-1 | ASSPDRGPNYEQY
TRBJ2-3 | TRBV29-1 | SALDPSGRDWGSGDTQY
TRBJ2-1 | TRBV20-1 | SARDMDRAIYEQF
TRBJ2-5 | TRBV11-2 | ASTEIRGPKTQY
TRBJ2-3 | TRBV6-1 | ASRPGTASTDTQY
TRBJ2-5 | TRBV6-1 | ASSPYPSLWLAGTETQY
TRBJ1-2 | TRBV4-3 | ASSQDSGRTGRGYT
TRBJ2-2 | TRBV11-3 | ASSPILGGGTGELF
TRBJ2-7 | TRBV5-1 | ASSWGQGHSYEQY
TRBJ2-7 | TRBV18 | ASSTNNEQY
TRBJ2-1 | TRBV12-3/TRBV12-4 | ASRGTSGHNEQF
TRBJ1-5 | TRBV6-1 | ASSEAPGGGQPQH